Below are 28 T cell receptor beta chains sequenced from a single sample in a study of blood T cell repertoires in COVID-19. TCRdb's copy holds only in-frame clones and misses some; the assay was immunoSEQ multiplex PCR. The table lists around 270,000 clones, over 75% of them singletons. The sequencing sample was made of PBMCs or T cells enriched from blood (not recorded which). These receptor sequences come from a woman between 25 and 40 years old who had recovered from COVID-19.

A single count supports this clone. The genes are TRBV10-1 and TRBJ2-5, with 12 positions matching TRBD2. The trim removed 6 bases at V and 4 bases at J, leaving 12 bases unmatched. The germline V gene encodes CDR1 WNHNN and CDR2 SYGVQD (reference sequence). This CDR3 is 17 amino acids long. CDR3 protein: CASRASGRALLVETQYF. CDR3 sequence (DNA): TGCGCCAGCAGAGCTAGCGGGAGGGCCCTTTTGGTAGAGACCCAGTACTTC.

This rearrangement joins TRBV6-5 to TRBJ1-2; D not resolved. V lost 6 bases and J 6 bases, leaving 11 bases between the germline ends. The CDR3 loop spans 12 amino acids. CDR1 is MNHEY and CDR2 is SVGAGI in the germline V gene. The CDR3 DNA is TGTGCCAGCAGCCTAGGCCGTGATGGCTACACCTTC. It is translated as CASSLGRDGYTF.

The chain has TRBV9 and TRBJ2-1, with 7 bases aligning to TRBD1. V lost 3 bases, J lost 2 bases, and 8 bases stayed unmatched. From germline, CDR1 is SGDLS and CDR2 YYNGEE. The CDR3 spans 16 residues. This CDR3 is CASSAGTGVPYNEQFF. The CDR3 nucleotides read TGTGCCAGCAGCGCAGGAACAGGGGTCCCCTACAATGAGCAGTTCTTC.

The chain has TRBV7-9 and TRBJ2-7; the D is unclear. The V and J ends lost 5 bases and 2 bases respectively, with 7 bases between them. This CDR3 region has 12 residues. Per the germline V gene, CDR1 is SEHNR and CDR2 is FQNEAQ (reference sequence). The CDR3 DNA reads TGTGCCAGCAGCCCAACACCCTACGAGCAGTACTTC. This codes for CASSPTPYEQYF.

The sample holds one count of this clone. The rearrangement joins TRBV28 to TRBJ2-1; weak D call: TRBD2 (6 bases). CDR1 is MDHEN, CDR2 SYDVKM, per germline. V was clipped by 8 bases and J by 4 bases, with 18 bases between them. The CDR3 sequence is 15 residues long. CDR3 protein: CASRQPGDGYNEQFF. The DNA for the CDR3 is TGTGCCAGCCGCCAACCGGGGGACGGTTACAATGAGCAGTTCTTC.

The CDR3 DNA follows: TGTGCCATCAGTGAGTCGGGGGCCCACGGGGTTGAAAGGACCGGGGAGCTGTTTTTT. It translates to CAISESGAHGVERTGELFF. The chain has TRBV10-3 and TRBJ2-2; TRBD1 is a possible D gene (6 bases). This CDR3 has 19 residues. The germline gives CDR1 ENHRY, CDR2 SYGVKD. Trimming removed 0 bases at V and 5 bases at J, with 22 bases between.

This sequence joins TRBV9 and TRBJ2-3; 7 bases are a match to TRBD1. The length of the CDR3 is 13 residues. The ends lost 7 bases at V and 5 bases at J; junction bases unmatched: 7. Germline V gene data show CDR1 as SGDLS and CDR2 as YYNGEE. As DNA, the CDR3 is TGTGCCAGCGAGACAGGGTTGGGAGATACGCAGTATTTT. The encoded protein is CASETGLGDTQYF.

The chain combines TRBV19 with TRBJ1-6; weak D call: TRBD1 (6 bases). CDR3 length: 13 residues. Trimming left V 4 bases short and J 11 bases short, with 12 bases between. Germline values: CDR1 LNHDA, CDR2 SQIVND (reference sequence). CDR3 region: CASSNRDRTPLHF. CDR3 nucleotides: TGTGCCAGTAGTAACAGGGATAGAACACCCCTCCACTTT.

V and J are TRBV28 and TRBJ1-2; TRBD1 aligns across 7 bases. After removal of 2 bases from V and 7 bases from J, the junction contained 10 bases not matched to a gene. The germline V gene has CDR1 MDHEN and CDR2 SYDVKM. The CDR3 is made up of 15 amino acids. The chain's CDR3 is CASSLPKTGKGGYTF. For the CDR3, the DNA is TGTGCCAGCAGTTTACCCAAGACAGGGAAGGGTGGCTACACCTTC.

This clone was detected only once. The genes are TRBV19 and TRBJ2-3, with D possibly being TRBD2 (6 bases). This CDR3 spans 17 amino acids. Germline V gene data show CDR1 as LNHDA and CDR2 as SQIVND (reference sequence). Trimming pared 3 bases from V and 6 bases from J, leaving 22 bases between. CDR3 nucleotide sequence: TGTGCCAGTAGTATCGCTTCCCTCTGGGAGGCTACGGATACGCAGTATTTT. Protein product: CASSIASLWEATDTQYF.

The DNA of the CDR3 is TGCGCCAGCAGTGAGTCGCAACAGGGGCCTAACTATGGCTACACCTTC. This sequence encodes CASSESQQGPNYGYTF. The V gene is TRBV10-1, the J gene TRBJ1-2; 7 nucleotides match TRBD1. This CDR3 has 16 amino acids. V gave up 0 bases and J gave up 0 bases; unmatched junction bases: 4. CDR1 is WNHNN and CDR2 is SYGVQD in the germline V gene (reference sequence).

V and J are TRBV15 and TRBJ2-5; 11 bases are a match to TRBD2. The germline CDR1 and CDR2 sequences are LNHNV and YYDKDF (reference sequence). J gave up 4 bases and V 4 bases, and 5 bases lay outside the gene matches. The CDR3 extends over 15 amino acids. The CDR3 here is CATSTSGGRGETQYF. The CDR3 DNA is TGTGCCACCAGCACTAGCGGGGGGCGGGGAGAGACCCAGTACTTC. Looking up the rest from reference TRBV15 and TRBJ2-5 gives the full variable domain: DAMVIQNPRYQVTQFGKPVTLSCSQTLNHNVMYWYQQKSSQAPKLLFHYYDKDFNNEADTPDNFQSRRPNTSFCFLDIRSPGLGDTAMYLCATSTSGGRGETQYFGPGTRLLVL.

The chain uses TRBV11-2 and TRBJ2-7; 12 bases line up with TRBD2. The CDR3 extends over 14 amino acids. V was clipped by 5 bases and J by 6 bases; unmatched bases: 5. Per germline, CDR1 SGHAT and CDR2 FQNNGV. The CDR3 nucleotides read TGTGCCAGCAGCCGACTAGCGGGAGTTCTCGAGCAGTACTTC. It specifies CASSRLAGVLEQYF.

The rearrangement uses TRBV7-9 and TRBJ2-7; no definite D call. V lost 3 bases and J 5 bases, leaving 11 bases between the germline ends. The CDR3 is made up of 13 amino acids. CDR1 and CDR2 from the germline V gene are SEHNR and FQNEAQ (reference sequence). The CDR3 here is CASSFPAGHEQYF. CDR3 DNA sequence: TGTGCCAGCAGCTTCCCAGCAGGCCACGAGCAGTACTTC.

The chain uses TRBV5-8 and TRBJ1-3, with 7 bases that match TRBD1. J was trimmed by 0 bases and V by 2 bases; bases with no gene match: 14. This CDR3 contains 19 residues. Per germline, CDR1 SGHTS and CDR2 YDEGEE. The CDR3 here is CASSFYGTGDRLSGNTIYF. In DNA, the CDR3 is TGTGCCAGCAGCTTTTACGGCACAGGGGACCGACTCTCTGGAAACACCATATATTTT.

The rearrangement uses TRBV19 and TRBJ1-5, with D tentatively TRBD1 (5 bases). V was pared by 6 bases and J by 1 base, with 19 bases between. The CDR3 is 17 residues long. CDR1 and CDR2 (germline): LNHDA, SQIVND (reference sequence). CDR3 amino acids: CASRGRRDGGSNQPQHF. In nucleotides, the CDR3 is TGTGCCAGTAGGGGAAGGAGGGACGGTGGGAGCAATCAGCCCCAGCATTTT.

This clone came up once. For the CDR3, the DNA is TGTGCCAGCAGTCCCGGGACAGGGCCCTTGAACGAGCAGTACTTC. Protein: CASSPGTGPLNEQYF. V usage is TRBV7-7 and J usage is TRBJ2-7, with TRBD1 matching 9 bases. V shed 6 bases and J 5 bases; nucleotides not matched to a gene: 11. The CDR3 length is 15 residues. In germline, CDR1 is SSHAT, CDR2 FNYEAQ (reference sequence).

The genes are TRBV30 and TRBJ1-1, with a weak D call TRBD1 (5 bases). The V gene's germline CDR1 is GTSNPN and CDR2 SVGIG (reference sequence). V dropped 2 bases and J dropped 1 base, with 8 bases sitting between them. This CDR3 is built from 13 residues. The CDR3 region has the DNA TGTGCCTGGAGTCACCAGGGGAACACTGAAGCTTTCTTT. This codes for CAWSHQGNTEAFF.

The V gene is TRBV11-2, the J gene TRBJ2-2; 13 positions match TRBD2. There are 17 residues in the CDR3. The junction had 9 bases not matched to a gene; V was cut back by 5 bases and J by 6 bases. Germline V gives CDR1 SGHAT, CDR2 FQNNGV. The DNA for the CDR3 is TGTGCCAGCAGCGCCCGACTAGCGGGAGGTCTGTCCGGGGAGCTGTTTTTT. Translated, it gives CASSARLAGGLSGELFF.

The rearrangement uses TRBV27 and TRBJ2-6, with TRBD1 matching over 8 bases. Germline CDR1 reads MNHEY; CDR2 reads SMNVEV (reference sequence). The CDR3 spans 17 residues. Trimming at V came to 3 bases and at J to 2 bases, leaving 6 bases not matched to a gene. The CDR3 region is CASSFMAGGAGANVLTF. CDR3 sequence (DNA): TGTGCCAGCAGTTTTATGGCAGGGGGCGCTGGGGCCAACGTCCTGACTTTC.

This clone has a handful of counts. This rearrangement joins TRBV28 to TRBJ1-1; 9 bases line up with TRBD1. Germline-derived CDR1 and CDR2 are MDHEN and SYDVKM. Trimming cost V 6 bases and J 0 bases; bases outside gene matches: 14. CDR3 length: 18 residues. The CDR3 here is CASSSNYRGLRMNTEAFF. The DNA of the CDR3 is TGTGCCAGCAGCTCGAACTACAGGGGGCTGAGGATGAACACTGAAGCTTTCTTT.

The rearrangement links TRBV5-1 to TRBJ1-5; 8 bases align to TRBD1. The CDR3 length is 17 residues. The trim removed 0 bases at V and 0 bases at J, leaving 5 bases unmatched. In germline, CDR1 is SGHRS, CDR2 YFSETQ. As DNA, the CDR3 is TGCGCCAGCAGCTTGGGGACAGGGCTAAATAGCAATCAGCCCCAGCATTTT. It is translated as CASSLGTGLNSNQPQHF.

The genes are TRBV3-1 (or the pseudogene TRBV3-2) and TRBJ2-2; 13 nucleotides align to TRBD2. CDR3 length: 16 amino acids. Germline V gives CDR1 LGHDT, CDR2 YNNKEL (reference sequence). Trimming cost V 4 bases and J 7 bases; bases outside gene matches: 6. The CDR3: CASSRTSGGAFGELFF. CDR3 DNA sequence: TGTGCCAGCAGCCGTACTAGCGGGGGGGCTTTCGGGGAGCTGTTTTTT.

This clone appeared a few times. The CDR3 loop is CASTKQAINQPQHF. The CDR3 coding sequence is TGTGCCAGCACCAAACAGGCGATCAATCAGCCCCAGCATTTT. The genes are TRBV6-6 and TRBJ1-5; D possibly corresponds to TRBD1 (5 bases). V gave up 7 bases and J gave up 3 bases, with 13 bases separating them. Germline CDR1 reads MNHNY; CDR2 reads SVGAGI (reference sequence). The CDR3 has 14 residues.

V and J are TRBV6-5 and TRBJ1-1; TRBD1 aligns across 8 bases. J was trimmed by 3 bases and V by 5 bases; bases with no gene match: 5. Germline values: CDR1 MNHEY, CDR2 SVGAGI. This CDR3 contains 14 residues. The CDR3 coding sequence is TGTGCCAGCAGTCGCCGGACAGGGTACACTGAAGCTTTCTTT. Its translation: CASSRRTGYTEAFF.

V and J are TRBV5-4 and TRBJ2-1; 11 bases are shared with TRBD1. CDR3 size: 14 residues. In germline, CDR1 is SGHNT, CDR2 YYREEE (reference sequence). V lost 2 bases to trimming and J lost 8 bases; unmatched junction nucleotides: 3. CDR3 sequence (DNA): TGTGCCAGCAGCTTAAGGACAGGGGGCGATGAGCAGTTCTTC. Residues: CASSLRTGGDEQFF.

Remarks on this clone: Other DNA sequences in the same sample also yield this CDR3. This chain joins TRBV3-1 (or the pseudogene TRBV3-2) and TRBJ1-2; D uncertain. CDR1 is LGHDT and CDR2 is YNNKEL in the germline V gene (reference sequence). The CDR3 consists of 14 residues. The V gene lost 1 base and the J gene lost 4 bases, with 10 bases spanning the gap. As DNA, the CDR3 is TGTGCCAGCAGCCAAGGAGGAGGGAGCTATGGCTACACCTTC. Translation gives CASSQGGGSYGYTF.

This rearrangement joins TRBV11-2 to TRBJ2-7; D is ambiguous. The germline V gene encodes CDR1 SGHAT and CDR2 FQNNGV. V shed 5 bases and J shed 5 bases, with 10 bases lying between them. The CDR3 has 12 residues. CDR3 protein: CASSPKAHEQYF. As DNA, the CDR3 is TGTGCCAGCAGCCCTAAAGCCCACGAGCAGTACTTC.